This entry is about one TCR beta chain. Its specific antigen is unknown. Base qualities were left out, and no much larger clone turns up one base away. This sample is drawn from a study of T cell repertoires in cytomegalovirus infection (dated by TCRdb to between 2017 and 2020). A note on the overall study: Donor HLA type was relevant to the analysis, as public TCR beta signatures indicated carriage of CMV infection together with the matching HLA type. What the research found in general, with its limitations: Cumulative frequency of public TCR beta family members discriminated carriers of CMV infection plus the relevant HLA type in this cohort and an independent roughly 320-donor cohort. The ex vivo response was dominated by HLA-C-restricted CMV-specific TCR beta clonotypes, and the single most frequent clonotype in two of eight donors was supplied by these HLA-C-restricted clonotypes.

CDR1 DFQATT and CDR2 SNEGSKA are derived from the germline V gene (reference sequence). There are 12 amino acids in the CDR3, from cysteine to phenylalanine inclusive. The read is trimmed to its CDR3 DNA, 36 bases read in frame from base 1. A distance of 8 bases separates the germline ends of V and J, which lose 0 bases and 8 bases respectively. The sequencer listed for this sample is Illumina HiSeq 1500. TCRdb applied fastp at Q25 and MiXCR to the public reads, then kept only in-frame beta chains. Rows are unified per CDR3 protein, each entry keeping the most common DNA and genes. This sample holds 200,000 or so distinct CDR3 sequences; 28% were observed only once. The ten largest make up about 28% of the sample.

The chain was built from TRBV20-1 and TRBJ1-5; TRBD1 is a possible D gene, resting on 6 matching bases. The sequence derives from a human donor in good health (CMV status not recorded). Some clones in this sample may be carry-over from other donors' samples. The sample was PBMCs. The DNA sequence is TGCAGTGCTAGAGACGGGGACAAGCCCCAGCATTTT. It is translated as CSARDGDKPQHF.